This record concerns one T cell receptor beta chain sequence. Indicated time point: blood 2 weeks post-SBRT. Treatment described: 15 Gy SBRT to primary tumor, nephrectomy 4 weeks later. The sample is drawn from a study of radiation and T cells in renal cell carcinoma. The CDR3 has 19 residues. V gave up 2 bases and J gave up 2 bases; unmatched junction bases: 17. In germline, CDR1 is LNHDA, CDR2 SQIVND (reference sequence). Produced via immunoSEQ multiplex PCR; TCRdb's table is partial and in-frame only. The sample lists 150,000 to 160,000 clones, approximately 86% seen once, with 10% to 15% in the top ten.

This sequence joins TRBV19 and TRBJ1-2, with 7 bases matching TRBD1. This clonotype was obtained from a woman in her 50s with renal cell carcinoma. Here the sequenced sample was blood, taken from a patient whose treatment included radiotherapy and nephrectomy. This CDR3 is CASSITRPGTEFWNYGYTF. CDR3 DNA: TGTGCCAGTAGTATAACCCGCCCCGGGACAGAGTTTTGGAACTATGGCTACACCTTC. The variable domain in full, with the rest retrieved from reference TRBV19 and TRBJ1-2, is DGGITQSPKYLFRKEGQNVTLSCEQNLNHDAMYWYRQDPGQGLRLIYYSQIVNDFQKGDIAEGYSVSREKKESFPLTVTSAQKNPTAFYLCASSITRPGTEFWNYGYTFGSGTRLTVV.